This T cell receptor beta chain is from a study of T cell changes during pregnancy in multiple sclerosis. Germline-derived CDR1 and CDR2 are MRHNA and SNTAGT. The J segment lost 7 bases and the V segment lost 2 bases, leaving 10 bases of the junction unmatched. CDR3 length equals 18 residues. TCRdb's copy holds only in-frame clones and misses some; the assay was immunoSEQ multiplex PCR. The table has approximately 100,000 clones, about 94% seen once; the top ten hold about 0.9%. This chain connects TRBV6-4 to TRBJ2-1; 14 positions agree with TRBD2. The receptor comes from a female donor with multiple sclerosis, enrolled in a pregnancy study. The sample in question was peripheral blood, obtained before pregnancy. CDR3 in amino acids: CASSDPGLAGEPRNEQFF. CDR3 DNA sequence: TGTGCCAGCAGTGACCCGGGACTAGCGGGAGAACCGCGGAATGAGCAGTTCTTC.